This T cell receptor beta chain stems from a study of STAT3 mutations in large granular lymphocyte leukemia (dated 2019 in TCRdb). For the study in its entirety: In roughly half of the longitudinally sequenced T-LGLL patients, canonical activating STAT3 mutations were detected. More than half of T-LGLL patients received one or more immunosuppressive therapy regimens, with hematologic response in 40% to 50% of those treated. To reconstruct clonal hierarchy and dynamics, serial deep sequencing of TCRbeta CDR3 and STAT3 was performed in patients with T-cell large granular lymphocyte leukemia. Fewer than 20 representative T-LGLL cases were selected from an initial cohort of approximately 200 LGL patients for longitudinal TCRbeta and STAT3 sequencing. As controls, the study also included longitudinal sequencing of two patients with natural killer LGL leukemia. Patients were sequenced at approximately 4 time points on average, with the number of samplings per patient ranging from 2 to 8. Overall study outcomes, separate from this receptor: In about 30% of the 18 patients, TCR clonotype switching occurred after therapy, and every newly emerging clone was STAT3 wild type. Because no samples were available when a clone first appeared, clonal expansion was inferred from samplings taken at other points. Every T-LGLL patient showed at least one immunodominant TCRbeta clonotype, and about half showed multiple immunodominant subclonotypes. Dominant TCR clone burden was found to exceed STAT3 mutant burden in several patients, suggesting that STAT3 mutation arose secondarily within a pre-expanded clone. Persisting codominant clonotypes in some patients meant a small but highly pathogenic clone may have been missed. The linking of therapy response to changes in TCR clonal burden was complicated by variable intervals between samplings and differing treatment regimens.

V sheds 0 bases and J sheds 5 bases, leaving 12 bases between their ends. CDR1 and CDR2, looked up from the germline V gene, are SGDLS and YYNGEE. The CDR3 starts with the cysteine, ends with the phenylalanine, and has 15 residues. The CDR3 DNA has 45 bases and is translated from base 1. An Illumina MiSeq was used to sequence the TCRbeta libraries, yielding an average of about 41,000 productive templates per sample. TCRbeta CDR3 libraries were generated with the immunoSEQ assay using multiplex PCR amplification. The paper's processing steps were these. Following a previously defined approach, repertoire diversity was calculated, and values close to 0 point to extremely monoclonal samples. The table comes from immuneACCESS by way of TCRdb, which keeps in-frame sequences with V and J called. Part of the clones is missing from these tables; in studies checked, under half for an unresolved V gene and the rest for unknown reasons. V and J calls plus clone size are reproduced from that table; the DNA served to infer D and trimming. Recorded for this sample are approximately 8,400 clones; about 92% of them occurred a single time. The ten top clones hold about 66% of the sample.

On this clone itself: No antigen is known for it. No base quality information exists; no much larger clone differs at one position.

The same DNA, extracted from blood mononuclear cells, served for both the TCR sequencing and the STAT3 sequencing. Specimen: peripheral blood mononuclear cells. The rearranged segments are TRBV9 and TRBJ1-5; the best D guess is TRBD1, with 6 bases matching. The TCR was taken from a man in his fifties or sixties with T-cell large granular lymphocyte leukemia. Some clones in this sample may be carry-over from other donors' samples. The age is the age at diagnosis. The nucleotide sequence is given as TGTGCCAGCAGCGTAGCCGGGGGGCGCGATCAGCCCCAGCATTTT. Its protein is CASSVAGGRDQPQHF.